Presented here are 19 T cell receptor beta chains from one specimen sequenced in a study of CD8 T cells in Susac syndrome (dated by TCRdb to between 2018 and 2021). The library was generated by the immunoSEQ multiplex PCR assay. RNA was extracted with the RNeasy kit and roughly 0.45 to 1 ug was reverse transcribed using random hexamers. TCRdb passed the public sequencing reads through fastp at Q25 and MiXCR, retaining productive beta sequences. Rows are combined by CDR3 protein, so each entry shows the most common genes and DNA. The table for this sample lists fewer than 350,000 distinct CDR3 sequences; almost 85% of them were counted only once. 0.21% of the sample belongs to the ten largest clones. Specimen: CD8+ T cells from PBMCs. These receptor sequences come from a human donor with multiple sclerosis.

This clonotype was seen a single time. The chain couples TRBV4-3 to TRBJ2-7, with 7 bases identical to TRBD2. CDR1 LGHNA and CDR2 YSLEER come from the germline V gene. After removal of 3 bases from V and 5 bases from J, the junction contained 13 bases not matched to a gene. The CDR3 sequence is 16 residues long. The CDR3 reads CASSQVPLAEIHEQYF. CDR3 DNA sequence: TGCGCCAGCAGCCAGGTTCCTCTAGCGGAGATCCACGAGCAGTACTTC.

J is TRBJ1-5 and V is TRBV27; D gene unclear. Germline CDR1 is MNHEY and CDR2 is SMNVEV (reference sequence). The CDR3 is made up of 13 amino acids. The V gene lost 4 bases and the J gene lost 4 bases, with 8 bases spanning the gap. As DNA, the CDR3 is TGTGCCAGCAGTTGGAACACTAATCAGCCCCAGCATTTT. It codes for CASSWNTNQPQHF.

The V and J genes are TRBV19 and TRBJ2-7; D might be TRBD2 (5 bases). The CDR3 contains 16 residues. CDR1 and CDR2 (germline): LNHDA, SQIVND (reference sequence). V was trimmed by 4 bases and J by 2 bases, leaving 18 bases between them. The CDR3, as DNA: TGTGCCAGTAGTAACCGGGTGAGGGTTGGAACCTACGAGCAGTACTTC. This encodes CASSNRVRVGTYEQYF.

The chain recombines TRBV20-1 with TRBJ2-1, with 11 bases that match TRBD2. V gave up 5 bases and J gave up 4 bases; unmatched junction bases: 4. Germline-derived CDR1 and CDR2 are DFQATT and SNEGSKA (reference sequence). The CDR3 covers 14 residues. DNA for the CDR3: TGCAGTGCTGCACGACTAGCGGGGTACAATGAGCAGTTCTTC. It is translated as CSAARLAGYNEQFF.

The CDR3 protein is CASSLGTIGSYEQYF. CDR3 DNA: TGTGCCAGCAGCTTGGGGACTATAGGCTCCTACGAGCAGTACTTC. The chain links TRBV7-9 to TRBJ2-7, with 7 positions matching TRBD2. This CDR3 region has 15 residues. J gave up 0 bases and V 3 bases, and 5 bases lay outside the gene matches. The germline V gene has CDR1 SEHNR and CDR2 FQNEAQ (reference sequence).

This chain links TRBV7-9 with TRBJ2-1; TRBD2 matches 11 bases. Germline loops: CDR1 SEHNR, CDR2 FQNEAQ (reference sequence). J was trimmed by 3 bases and V by 5 bases; bases with no gene match: 12. The CDR3 totals 18 residues. CDR3 region: CASSPRFSGRVDYNEQFF. The CDR3 DNA reads TGTGCCAGCAGCCCCCGCTTTAGCGGGAGGGTAGACTACAATGAGCAGTTCTTC.

The chain employs TRBV11-3 and TRBJ2-5, with 7 positions matching TRBD1. The CDR3 contains 15 residues. Germline V gene sequence: CDR1 SGHNT, CDR2 YENEEA. V lost 5 bases, J lost 2 bases, and 8 bases stayed unmatched. The CDR3 sequence is CASSRTWGQQETQYF. CDR3 nucleotide sequence: TGTGCCAGCAGCCGAACGTGGGGACAGCAAGAGACCCAGTACTTC.

J is TRBJ2-1 and V is TRBV28; D unclear. Germline CDR1 and CDR2: MDHEN and SYDVKM. CDR3 size: 14 residues. The germline V and J ends were trimmed by 6 bases and 7 bases, with 16 bases remaining between them. The CDR3 DNA reads TGTGCCAGCAGCTGGCTAGTCAGTCTTAATGAGCAGTTCTTC. Translating it yields CASSWLVSLNEQFF.

The chain is built from TRBV9 and TRBJ1-2; D may be TRBD1 (6 bases). CDR3 length: 17 amino acids. V lost 2 bases and J 6 bases, leaving 23 bases between the germline ends. Germline assignment: CDR1 SGDLS and CDR2 YYNGEE. DNA of the CDR3: TGTGCCAGCAGCGTGACCGAAGGACAGTTGGCGTTGGATGGCTACACCTTC. It is translated as CASSVTEGQLALDGYTF.

This clonotype was counted a few times. V is TRBV13 and J is TRBJ1-2; D perhaps matches TRBD1 (6 bases). This CDR3 has 18 residues. Trimming removed 5 bases from V and 3 bases from J, with 25 bases in between. In germline, CDR1 is PRHDT, CDR2 FYEKMQ (reference sequence). CDR3 DNA: TGTGCCAGCAGCCCCCAGGGGACATTGATCGCCTTAGACTATGGCTACACCTTC. Residues: CASSPQGTLIALDYGYTF.

The chain has TRBV27 and TRBJ1-1, with D possibly matching TRBD1 (5 bases). Germline V lookup: CDR1 MNHEY, CDR2 SMNVEV (reference sequence). This CDR3 comprises 14 residues. The ends were cut back, 3 bases at V and 4 bases at J, with 12 bases in the middle. Here the CDR3 reads CASSFYGAATEAFF. CDR3 sequence (DNA): TGTGCCAGCAGTTTCTACGGGGCGGCCACTGAAGCTTTCTTT.

V usage is TRBV24-1 and J usage is TRBJ2-3; 13 bases line up with TRBD2. With V trimmed by 5 bases and J by 5 bases, 12 bases remained unmatched. The CDR3 is 18 amino acids. The germline gives CDR1 KGHDR, CDR2 SFDVKD. The chain's CDR3 is CATSAGLAGVGRQDTQYF. As DNA, the CDR3 is TGTGCCACCAGTGCAGGACTAGCGGGAGTGGGACGGCAAGATACGCAGTATTTT.

The V and J genes are TRBV4-3 and TRBJ1-2; D gene unclear. This CDR3 is built from 15 residues. The germline gives CDR1 LGHNA, CDR2 YSLEER. V gave up 0 bases and J gave up 13 bases, with 21 bases separating them. CDR3 bases: TGCGCCAGCAGCCAAGACCCACAGAACCTCCTATCTGTCACCTTC. It encodes CASSQDPQNLLSVTF.

This chain links TRBV29-1 with TRBJ2-1, with 7 bases lining up with TRBD1. Germline CDR1 and CDR2: SQVTM and ANQGSEA. The CDR3 extends over 14 amino acids. The ends lost 7 bases at V and 6 bases at J; junction bases unmatched: 12. CDR3 coding DNA: TGCAGCGGCAGGGGGAACATTCGGGGCAATGAGCAGTTCTTC. This codes for CSGRGNIRGNEQFF.

CDR3 bases: TGCGCCAGCTTAGAGGCGGTTTCCTACAATGAGCAGTTCTTC. Amino acids: CASLEAVSYNEQFF. V usage is TRBV10-2 and J usage is TRBJ2-1; no firm D call. The CDR3 is 14 amino acids. The germline V gene encodes CDR1 WSHSY and CDR2 SAAADI. Between the trimmed V and J ends, which lost 8 bases and 1 base, there was a span of 12 bases.

The chain carries TRBV20-1 and TRBJ1-6; 7 bases agree with TRBD1. CDR1 DFQATT and CDR2 SNEGSKA come from the germline V gene (reference sequence). The CDR3 has 18 amino acids. V was pared by 5 bases and J by 0 bases, with 13 bases of the junction left unmatched. CDR3 in DNA: TGCAGTGCTCCCGACAGGGTCTACCTGAGCTCCTATAATTCACCCCTCCACTTT. It is translated as CSAPDRVYLSSYNSPLHF.

This clonotype occurred a few times. The chain carries TRBV7-9 and TRBJ1-5; no reliable D call. V lost 1 base and J 10 bases, leaving 8 bases between the germline ends. The CDR3 sequence is 12 residues long. CDR1 is SEHNR and CDR2 is FQNEAQ in the germline V gene (reference sequence). CDR3 sequence: CASSLELGPQHF. The CDR3 bases are TGTGCCAGCAGCTTAGAACTGGGACCCCAGCATTTT.

This chain joins TRBV5-6 and TRBJ1-1, with D perhaps TRBD1 (6 bases). The germline V and J ends were trimmed by 6 bases and 6 bases, with 15 bases remaining between them. In germline, CDR1 is SGHDT, CDR2 YYEEEE. There are 13 residues in the CDR3. In DNA, the CDR3 is TGTGCCAGCAACCCTACAGGGACGGCTGAAGCTTTCTTT. It codes for CASNPTGTAEAFF.

V and J are TRBV15 and TRBJ1-1; possible D gene TRBD1, 5 bases. The V and J ends lost 11 bases and 5 bases respectively, with 18 bases between them. Per germline, CDR1 LNHNV and CDR2 YYDKDF (reference sequence). The CDR3 length is 13 residues. CDR3 DNA sequence: TGTGCCGCTGCGGGAGGATGGGGGACTGAAGCTTTCTTT. Translation: CAAAGGWGTEAFF.